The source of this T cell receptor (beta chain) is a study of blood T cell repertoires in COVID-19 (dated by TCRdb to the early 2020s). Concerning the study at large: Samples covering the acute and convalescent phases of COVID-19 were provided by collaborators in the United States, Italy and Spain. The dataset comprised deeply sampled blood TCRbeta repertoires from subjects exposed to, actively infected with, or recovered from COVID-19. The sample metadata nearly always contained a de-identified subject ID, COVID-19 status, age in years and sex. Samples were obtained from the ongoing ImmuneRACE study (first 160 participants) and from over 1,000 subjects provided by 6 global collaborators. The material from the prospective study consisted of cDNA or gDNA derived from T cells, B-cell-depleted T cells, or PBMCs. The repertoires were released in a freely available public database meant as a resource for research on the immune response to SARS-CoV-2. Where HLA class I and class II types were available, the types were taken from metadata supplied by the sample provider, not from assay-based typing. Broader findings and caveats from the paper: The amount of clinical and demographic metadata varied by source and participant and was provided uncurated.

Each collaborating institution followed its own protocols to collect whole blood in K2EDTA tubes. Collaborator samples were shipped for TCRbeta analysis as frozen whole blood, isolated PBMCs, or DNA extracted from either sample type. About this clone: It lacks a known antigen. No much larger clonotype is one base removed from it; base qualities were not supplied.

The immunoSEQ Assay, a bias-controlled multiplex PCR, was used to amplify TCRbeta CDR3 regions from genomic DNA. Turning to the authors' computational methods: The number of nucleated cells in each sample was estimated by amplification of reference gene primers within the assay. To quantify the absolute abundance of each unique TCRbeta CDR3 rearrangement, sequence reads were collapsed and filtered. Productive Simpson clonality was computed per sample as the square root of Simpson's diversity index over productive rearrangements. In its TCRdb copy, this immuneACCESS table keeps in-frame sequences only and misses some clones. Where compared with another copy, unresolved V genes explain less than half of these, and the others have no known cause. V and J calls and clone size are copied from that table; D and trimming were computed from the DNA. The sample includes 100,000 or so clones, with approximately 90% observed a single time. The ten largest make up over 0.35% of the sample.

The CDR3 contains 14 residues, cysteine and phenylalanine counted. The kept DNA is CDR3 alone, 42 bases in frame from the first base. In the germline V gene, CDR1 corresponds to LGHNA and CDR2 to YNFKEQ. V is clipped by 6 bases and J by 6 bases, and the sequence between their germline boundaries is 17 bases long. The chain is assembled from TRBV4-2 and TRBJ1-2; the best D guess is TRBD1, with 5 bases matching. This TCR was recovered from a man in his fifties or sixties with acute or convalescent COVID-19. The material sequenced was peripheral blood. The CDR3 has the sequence CASRQRRGSDGYTF. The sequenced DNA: TGTGCCAGCAGGCAGAGGCGGGGGTCGGATGGCTACACCTTC.